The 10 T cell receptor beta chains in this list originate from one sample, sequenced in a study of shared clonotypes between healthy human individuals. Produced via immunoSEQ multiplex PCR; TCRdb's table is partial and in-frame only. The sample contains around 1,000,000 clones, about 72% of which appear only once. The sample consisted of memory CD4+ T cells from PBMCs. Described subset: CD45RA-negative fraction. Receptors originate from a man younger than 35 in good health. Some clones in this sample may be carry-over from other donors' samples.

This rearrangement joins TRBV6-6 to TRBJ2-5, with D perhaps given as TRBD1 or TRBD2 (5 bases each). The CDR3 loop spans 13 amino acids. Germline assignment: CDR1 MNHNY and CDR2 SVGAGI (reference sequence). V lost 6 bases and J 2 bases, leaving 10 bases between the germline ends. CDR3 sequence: CASSRDPQETQYF. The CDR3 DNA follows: TGTGCCAGCAGCAGGGACCCGCAAGAGACCCAGTACTTC.

Here the CDR3 reads CASSLSGMGAFF. In DNA, the CDR3 is TGTGCCAGCAGTTTGTCGGGGATGGGCGCTTTCTTT. V is TRBV28 and J is TRBJ1-1; D gene unclear. CDR1 is MDHEN and CDR2 is SYDVKM in the germline V gene. Trimming left V 3 bases short and J 11 bases short, with 13 bases between. The CDR3 covers 12 residues.

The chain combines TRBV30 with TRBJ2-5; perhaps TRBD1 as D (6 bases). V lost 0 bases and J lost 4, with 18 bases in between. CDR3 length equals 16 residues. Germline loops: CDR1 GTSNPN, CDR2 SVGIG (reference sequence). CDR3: CAWSVRFNRVPETQYF. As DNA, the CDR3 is TGTGCCTGGAGTGTACGATTCAACAGGGTTCCAGAGACCCAGTACTTC.

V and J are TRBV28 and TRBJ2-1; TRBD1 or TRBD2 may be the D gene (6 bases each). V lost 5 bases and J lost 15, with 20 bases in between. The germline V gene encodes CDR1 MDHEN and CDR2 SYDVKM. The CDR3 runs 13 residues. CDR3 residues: CASSPMGGDSPFF. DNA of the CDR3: TGTGCCAGCAGTCCAATGGGGGGCGACAGCCCGTTCTTC.

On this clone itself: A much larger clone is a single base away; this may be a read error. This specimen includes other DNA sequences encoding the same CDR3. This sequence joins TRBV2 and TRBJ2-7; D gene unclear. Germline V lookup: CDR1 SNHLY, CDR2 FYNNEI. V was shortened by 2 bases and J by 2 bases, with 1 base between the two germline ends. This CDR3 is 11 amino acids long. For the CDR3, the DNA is TGTGCCAGCAGTGAAACCTACGAGCAGTACTTC. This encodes CASSETYEQYF.

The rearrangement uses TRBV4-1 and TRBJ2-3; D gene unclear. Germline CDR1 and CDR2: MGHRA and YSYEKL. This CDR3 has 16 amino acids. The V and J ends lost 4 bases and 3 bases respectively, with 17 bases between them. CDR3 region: CASSLERPSGTDTQYF. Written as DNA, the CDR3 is TGCGCCAGCAGCCTAGAGCGACCCTCCGGGACAGATACGCAGTATTTT.

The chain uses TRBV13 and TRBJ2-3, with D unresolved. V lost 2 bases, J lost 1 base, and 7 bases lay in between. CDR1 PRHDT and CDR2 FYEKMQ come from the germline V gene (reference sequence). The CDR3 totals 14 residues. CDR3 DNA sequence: TGTGCCAGCAGCTTAATTAGCCGCACAGATACGCAGTATTTT. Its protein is CASSLISRTDTQYF.

The CDR3 nucleotides read TGTGCCTGGGACAGGGATCACGAGCAGTACTTC. It yields the protein CAWDRDHEQYF. The V gene is TRBV30, the J gene TRBJ2-7, with 7 positions matching TRBD1. The germline V gene has CDR1 GTSNPN and CDR2 SVGIG (reference sequence). The CDR3 runs to 11 residues. The V and J ends lost 5 bases and 5 bases, in that order; junction bases with no gene match: 3.

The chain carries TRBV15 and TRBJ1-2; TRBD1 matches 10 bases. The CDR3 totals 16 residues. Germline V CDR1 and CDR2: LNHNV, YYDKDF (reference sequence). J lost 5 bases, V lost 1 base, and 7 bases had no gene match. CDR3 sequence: CATSRVGTGDLYGYTF. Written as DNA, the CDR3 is TGTGCCACCAGCAGAGTGGGGACAGGGGACTTATATGGCTACACCTTC.

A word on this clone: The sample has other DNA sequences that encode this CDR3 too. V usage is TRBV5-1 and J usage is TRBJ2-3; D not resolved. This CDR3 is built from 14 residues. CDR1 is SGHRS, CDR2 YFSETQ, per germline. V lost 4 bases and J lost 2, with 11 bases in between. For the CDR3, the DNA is TGCGCCAGCAGCCTGATGGGGTTCACAGATACGCAGTATTTT. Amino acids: CASSLMGFTDTQYF.